This is a list of T cell receptor beta chains from one sample in a study of blood T cell repertoires in COVID-19. Libraries were prepared by immunoSEQ multiplex PCR; TCRdb keeps only in-frame clonotypes and omits some of them. The data show 310,000 or so clones, about 86% seen once. The sequencing input was peripheral blood. Every receptor here comes from a woman aged 45 to 65 with acute or convalescent COVID-19. The CDR3 runs from the conserved cysteine through the conserved F or W. D genes are given only for firm matches. Size tells how often a clone was seen (once, few, many) or the class of an expanded clone, and some rows leave it out.

abundance: few
d_gene: TRBD2
v_gene: TRBV7-3
j_gene: TRBJ2-2
CDR3aa: CASSSSSGRNTGELFF
CDR3nt: TGTGCCAGCAGCTCCTCTAGCGGGAGGAACACCGGGGAGCTGTTTTTT

abundance: NA
d_gene: TRBD2
v_gene: TRBV7-9
j_gene: TRBJ2-1
CDR3aa: CASSLPFRLAGPLDEQFF
CDR3nt: TGTGCCAGCAGCTTACCCTTCAGACTAGCGGGGCCCTTGGATGAGCAGTTCTTC

abundance: many
d_gene: NA
v_gene: TRBV4-1
j_gene: TRBJ1-5
CDR3aa: CASSQDVRGNQPQHF
CDR3nt: TGCGCCAGCAGCCAAGATGTAAGGGGGAATCAGCCCCAGCATTTT

abundance: NA
d_gene: NA
v_gene: TRBV3-1/TRBV3-2
j_gene: TRBJ1-4
CDR3aa: CASRGGFDEKLFF
CDR3nt: TGTGCCAGCCGTGGGGGGTTTGATGAAAAACTGTTTTTT

abundance: NA
d_gene: TRBD1
v_gene: TRBV10-3
j_gene: TRBJ2-5
CDR3aa: CAISEGQGARETQYF
CDR3nt: TGTGCCATCAGTGAGGGACAGGGGGCGCGGGAGACCCAGTACTTC

abundance: once
d_gene: TRBD1
v_gene: TRBV20-1
j_gene: TRBJ2-7
CDR3aa: CSAADRDEQYF
CDR3nt: TGCAGTGCTGCTGACAGGGACGAGCAGTACTTC

abundance: NA
d_gene: TRBD1
v_gene: TRBV7-2
j_gene: TRBJ1-1
CDR3aa: CASSPRTGYTEAFF
CDR3nt: TGTGCCAGCAGCCCCAGGACAGGATACACTGAAGCTTTCTTT

abundance: NA
d_gene: TRBD2
v_gene: TRBV7-2
j_gene: TRBJ2-3
CDR3aa: CASTPDWGGDTQYF
CDR3nt: TGTGCCAGCACCCCGGACTGGGGAGGGGATACGCAGTATTTT

abundance: NA
d_gene: NA
v_gene: TRBV30
j_gene: TRBJ1-1
CDR3aa: CASRTVNTEAFF
CDR3nt: TGTGCCTCAAGGACAGTGAACACTGAAGCTTTCTTT

abundance: NA
d_gene: NA
v_gene: TRBV19
j_gene: TRBJ1-3
CDR3aa: CASSIRQGAGNTIYF
CDR3nt: TGTGCCAGTAGTATACGGCAGGGTGCAGGAAACACCATATATTTT

abundance: few
d_gene: NA
v_gene: TRBV5-5
j_gene: TRBJ2-3
CDR3aa: CASSLPSGPGDTQYF
CDR3nt: TGTGCCAGCAGCTTACCTTCAGGGCCCGGAGATACGCAGTATTTT

abundance: NA
d_gene: NA
v_gene: TRBV7-9
j_gene: TRBJ1-5
CDR3aa: CASTQGGGAEGNQPQHF
CDR3nt: TGTGCCAGCACACAAGGGGGTGGAGCTGAGGGCAATCAGCCCCAGCATTTT

abundance: NA
d_gene: TRBD1
v_gene: TRBV27
j_gene: TRBJ1-1
CDR3aa: CASRYDRGNEAFF
CDR3nt: TGTGCCAGCAGGTATGACAGGGGGAATGAAGCTTTCTTT

abundance: NA
d_gene: TRBD1
v_gene: TRBV19
j_gene: TRBJ2-2
CDR3aa: CASRRGLNTGELFF
CDR3nt: TGTGCCAGTAGGAGGGGGCTCAACACCGGGGAGCTGTTTTTT

abundance: NA
d_gene: TRBD2
v_gene: TRBV5-1
j_gene: TRBJ2-5
CDR3aa: CASSSGLAGGETQYF
CDR3nt: TGCGCCAGCAGCTCGGGACTAGCGGGAGGGGAGACCCAGTACTTC

abundance: NA
d_gene: NA
v_gene: TRBV7-2
j_gene: TRBJ1-6
CDR3aa: CASSLGGPVNSPLHF
CDR3nt: TGTGCCAGCAGCTTAGGAGGGCCGGTTAATTCACCCCTCCACTTT

abundance: once
d_gene: NA
v_gene: TRBV2
j_gene: TRBJ1-2
CDR3aa: CASSLREIANYGYTF
CDR3nt: TGTGCCAGCAGCCTCAGGGAAATAGCTAACTATGGCTACACCTTC

abundance: NA
d_gene: TRBD2
v_gene: TRBV4-3
j_gene: TRBJ2-3
CDR3aa: CASSQELAAYTQYF
CDR3nt: TGCGCCAGCAGCCAAGAACTAGCGGCTTATACGCAGTATTTT

abundance: NA
d_gene: NA
v_gene: TRBV28
j_gene: TRBJ1-1
CDR3aa: CASSLGPEVGEAFF
CDR3nt: TGTGCCAGCAGTTTAGGTCCGGAGGTTGGTGAAGCTTTCTTT

abundance: NA
d_gene: NA
v_gene: TRBV7-2
j_gene: TRBJ2-5
CDR3aa: CASSSLGGPGLETQYF
CDR3nt: TGTGCCAGCAGCTCGTTGGGGGGTCCGGGGTTAGAGACCCAGTACTTC

abundance: NA
d_gene: NA
v_gene: TRBV12-5
j_gene: TRBJ2-1
CDR3aa: CASGLTGPLDEQFF
CDR3nt: TGTGCTAGTGGTTTGACAGGACCCCTGGATGAGCAGTTCTTC

abundance: NA
d_gene: NA
v_gene: TRBV7-2
j_gene: TRBJ2-5
CDR3aa: CASSLERTQVETQYF
CDR3nt: TGTGCCAGCAGCTTAGAACGGACACAGGTCGAGACCCAGTACTTC

abundance: NA
d_gene: NA
v_gene: TRBV9
j_gene: TRBJ2-1
CDR3aa: CASSVGGTSEQFF
CDR3nt: TGTGCCAGCAGCGTGGGGGGGACAAGTGAGCAGTTCTTC

abundance: NA
d_gene: NA
v_gene: TRBV30
j_gene: TRBJ1-1
CDR3aa: CAWAGQADTEAFF
CDR3nt: TGTGCCTGGGCGGGGCAGGCGGACACTGAAGCTTTCTTT

abundance: NA
d_gene: TRBD2
v_gene: TRBV4-3
j_gene: TRBJ2-3
CDR3aa: CASSQEGLARTDTQYF
CDR3nt: TGCGCCAGCAGCCAAGAGGGACTAGCGCGCACAGATACGCAGTATTTT

abundance: once
d_gene: TRBD2
v_gene: TRBV5-4
j_gene: TRBJ2-5
CDR3aa: CASSLDSGMGETQYF
CDR3nt: TGTGCCAGCAGCTTGGATAGCGGGATGGGGGAGACCCAGTACTTC

abundance: NA
d_gene: TRBD1
v_gene: TRBV29-1
j_gene: TRBJ1-5
CDR3aa: CSVENRGKRQPQHF
CDR3nt: TGCAGCGTTGAAAACAGGGGGAAACGTCAGCCCCAGCATTTT

abundance: NA
d_gene: NA
v_gene: TRBV19
j_gene: TRBJ1-6
CDR3aa: CASSIGMNSPLHF
CDR3nt: TGTGCCAGTAGTATCGGGATGAATTCACCCCTCCACTTT

abundance: NA
d_gene: TRBD2
v_gene: TRBV3-1/TRBV3-2
j_gene: TRBJ2-1
CDR3aa: CASSQRGVAGNEQFF
CDR3nt: TGTGCCAGCAGCCAGAGGGGTGTAGCGGGGAATGAGCAGTTCTTC

abundance: many
d_gene: NA
v_gene: TRBV4-1
j_gene: TRBJ2-2
CDR3aa: CASSRRYQGENTGELFF
CDR3nt: TGCGCCAGCAGCCGACGTTATCAGGGTGAGAACACCGGGGAGCTGTTTTTT

abundance: NA
d_gene: NA
v_gene: TRBV10-1
j_gene: TRBJ1-5
CDR3aa: CASKHGRDIPNQPQHF
CDR3nt: TGCGCCAGCAAACATGGCCGGGACATTCCAAATCAGCCCCAGCATTTT

abundance: NA
d_gene: TRBD1
v_gene: TRBV5-1
j_gene: TRBJ2-7
CDR3aa: CASSLGTGAYEQYF
CDR3nt: TGCGCCAGCAGCTTAGGGACAGGTGCCTACGAGCAGTACTTC

abundance: NA
d_gene: NA
v_gene: TRBV5-4
j_gene: TRBJ2-7
CDR3aa: CASSRAGTSSYEQYF
CDR3nt: TGTGCCAGCAGCCGCGCGGGAACGAGTAGCTACGAGCAGTACTTC

abundance: NA
d_gene: TRBD1
v_gene: TRBV6-5
j_gene: TRBJ1-2
CDR3aa: CASSNRGTVYGYTF
CDR3nt: TGTGCCAGCAGTAACCGCGGGACAGTCTATGGCTACACCTTC

abundance: NA
d_gene: NA
v_gene: TRBV7-9
j_gene: TRBJ1-2
CDR3aa: CASTQDTYYGYTF
CDR3nt: TGTGCCAGCACCCAGGACACTTACTATGGCTACACCTTC

abundance: NA
d_gene: NA
v_gene: TRBV5-8
j_gene: TRBJ2-2
CDR3aa: CASRYTPGDVPGELFF
CDR3nt: TGTGCCAGCAGGTATACCCCAGGGGACGTCCCCGGGGAGCTGTTTTTT

abundance: NA
d_gene: TRBD1
v_gene: TRBV7-9
j_gene: TRBJ1-1
CDR3aa: CASSLAGQTPGAFF
CDR3nt: TGTGCCAGCAGCTTAGCGGGACAGACTCCAGGCGCTTTCTTT

abundance: NA
d_gene: NA
v_gene: TRBV7-9
j_gene: TRBJ1-2
CDR3aa: CASSYGSMAGAVGYTF
CDR3nt: TGTGCCAGCAGCTACGGAAGTATGGCAGGGGCCGTAGGCTACACCTTC

abundance: NA
d_gene: TRBD1
v_gene: TRBV18
j_gene: TRBJ1-5
CDR3aa: CASSPGQLRRNQPQHF
CDR3nt: TGTGCCAGCTCACCGGGACAGTTACGGCGCAATCAGCCCCAGCATTTT

abundance: once
d_gene: TRBD1
v_gene: TRBV5-1
j_gene: TRBJ1-4
CDR3aa: CASSLAGGQTTNEKLFF
CDR3nt: TGCGCCAGCAGCTTGGCCGGGGGACAGACAACTAATGAAAAACTGTTTTTT

abundance: NA
d_gene: NA
v_gene: TRBV5-1
j_gene: TRBJ1-3
CDR3aa: CASSYDSSGNTIYF
CDR3nt: TGCGCCAGCAGTTACGACAGCTCTGGAAACACCATATATTTT

abundance: many
d_gene: NA
v_gene: TRBV6-2/TRBV6-3
j_gene: TRBJ2-3
CDR3aa: CASSPTNPSTDTQYF
CDR3nt: TGTGCCAGCAGCCCGACAAACCCTAGCACAGATACGCAGTATTTT

abundance: NA
d_gene: NA
v_gene: TRBV29-1
j_gene: TRBJ1-4
CDR3aa: CSVEGGGGGYEKLFF
CDR3nt: TGCAGCGTTGAAGGAGGGGGGGGCGGATATGAAAAACTGTTTTTT

abundance: NA
d_gene: NA
v_gene: TRBV5-1
j_gene: TRBJ2-1
CDR3aa: CASSLESSYNEQFF
CDR3nt: TGCGCCAGCAGCTTGGAGAGCTCCTACAATGAGCAGTTCTTC